The rows below give T cell receptor beta chains drawn from one sample of a study of blood T cells in healthy people across ages. TCRdb re-analysed the 5' RACE reads in MiXCR, keeping a single row per CDR3 protein. The sample consists of approximately 1,100,000 distinct CDR3 sequences, 35% to 50% of them appearing once. Material: blood. These receptors were collected from a woman aged 55 to 70 in good health. The conserved cysteine and the conserved F or W are not part of the CDR3 here. Each record gives: J gene, V gene, CDR3 protein.

TRBJ2-5,TRBV27,ASSRSLADQETQY
TRBJ2-1,TRBV6-4,ASSVNQGTYNEQF
TRBJ2-3,TRBV4-2,ASSQSGTSRTDTQY
TRBJ1-1,TRBV5-4,ASSQGTALLNTEAF
TRBJ2-7,TRBV20-1,SARPGTSYSYEQY
TRBJ2-5,TRBV28,ASSFGGDRQETQY
TRBJ2-1,TRBV4-2,ASSHIRQGGSDEQF
TRBJ2-5,TRBV9,ASSVAPGYQETQY
TRBJ1-5,TRBV10-3,AISRDSNQPQH
TRBJ2-1,TRBV20-1,SARDRKRGIPSYNEQF
TRBJ2-5,TRBV3-1,ASSQGVLQGFEETQY
TRBJ1-2,TRBV6-5,ASSYSSGLFGYT
TRBJ1-2,TRBV5-1,ASSSSVYTYGYT
TRBJ2-7,TRBV27,ASSPPGLAGEQY
-,TRBV27,ASSLGTGGRNEQY
TRBJ2-7,TRBV12-3/TRBV12-4,ASSRTSDRSYEQY
TRBJ2-7,TRBV7-9,ASREDRDGSYEQY
TRBJ2-1,TRBV7-9,ASSLGAGALYNEQF
TRBJ2-7,TRBV29-1,SVAILGAYEQY
TRBJ2-6,TRBV13,ASSLETGVGNVLT
TRBJ2-5,TRBV7-2,ASSSHSGSARGETQY
TRBJ2-5,TRBV10-3,AISESPGAQETQY
TRBJ2-1,TRBV12-1,ACSLGLPPF
TRBJ2-5,TRBV7-6,ASSLARDETQY
TRBJ1-4,TRBV4-2,ASSQRGTGQGGRLF
TRBJ2-5,TRBV12-3/TRBV12-4,ASSSGWQWRRDAQY
TRBJ1-2,TRBV25-1,ASSLTGGKGYT
TRBJ2-3,TRBV20-1,SAREPSTDTQY
TRBJ2-7,TRBV5-1,ASRDQSTGTYEQY
TRBJ1-4,TRBV7-9,ASSPWTIGGQGEKLF
TRBJ2-4,TRBV7-2,ASSANGRRGNIQY
TRBJ2-1,TRBV3-1,ASSASAGYNEQF
TRBJ2-1,TRBV11-2,ASSLSVERVHNEQF
TRBJ2-1,TRBV21-1,ASSKVVRSSGCYNEQF
TRBJ2-3,TRBV20-1,SARGVREGRSYTQY
TRBJ2-7,TRBV12-3/TRBV12-4,ASSREFTPGREQY
TRBJ2-1,TRBV9,ASSVASLVMGNEQF
TRBJ2-3,TRBV20-1,SAIQGDTDTQY
TRBJ2-3,TRBV27,ASSFGRSPSDTQY
TRBJ1-2,TRBV27,ASSLSGQGTSGYGYT
TRBJ1-6,TRBV18,ASSPGTGGNSPLH
TRBJ2-5,TRBV11-2,ASSQTERGETQY
TRBJ2-6,TRBV14,ASSRHPPIGSGANVLT
TRBJ1-5,TRBV6-6,ASSYQSNQPQH
TRBJ2-3,TRBV5-1,ASSEVSGADTQY
TRBJ2-1,TRBV7-7,ASSAGLGGRETQF
TRBJ2-3,TRBV12-3/TRBV12-4,ASSSRQHPRAQY
TRBJ2-5,TRBV20-1,SARTEETQY
TRBJ2-1,TRBV2,ASEYNEQF